This T cell receptor (beta chain) was captured by sequencing in a study of blood T cell repertoires in COVID-19. Study as a whole: The study drew acute and convalescent COVID-19 samples from the United States, Italy and Spain. T cells, B-cell-depleted T cells, or PBMCs provided the cDNA or gDNA that served as material.

In the authors' workflow: For nucleated cells, counts were estimated from reference gene primer amplification. Method: immunoSEQ multiplex PCR; TCRdb's copy keeps in-frame clones and lacks some. The V and J calls and clone size were taken over from that table, and D and trimming were inferred from the DNA. The table has roughly 73,000 clones, approximately 86% seen once. In germline, CDR1 is KGHDR, CDR2 SFDVKD. The CDR3 has 18 residues. J lost 2 bases, V lost 2 bases, and 7 bases had no gene match. The receptor was isolated from an older man with active COVID-19. Sequencing was done on a sample of peripheral blood. V gene TRBV24-1 combines with J gene TRBJ2-1; 11 bases fit TRBD2. The CDR3 protein is CATSDSGLADPTYNEQFF. CDR3 sequence (DNA): TGTGCCACCAGTGATTCGGGACTAGCGGACCCAACCTACAATGAGCAGTTCTTC.